The T cell receptor beta chain under discussion was sequenced for a study of control samples from healthy donors and cancer patients. Only in-frame clones appear in the TCRdb table, and some are missing; sequencing was by immunoSEQ multiplex PCR. The sample holds around 99,000 clones, around 88% seen once. CDR3 length: 16 residues. V shed 4 bases and J 3 bases; nucleotides not matched to a gene: 6. CDR1 and CDR2 (germline): SGHRS, YFSETQ. This rearrangement joins TRBV5-1 to TRBJ2-3, with 12 bases identical to TRBD1. This clonotype originated in a woman in her fifties or sixties in good health. Sequencing was performed on blood. This CDR3 reads CASSTGTGGVTDTQYF. The CDR3 DNA sequence: TGCGCCAGCAGCACCGGGACAGGGGGCGTGACAGATACGCAGTATTTT.